This T cell receptor (beta chain) emerged from a study of OX40 agonist ivuxolimab in advanced cancers. Study information: Partial response was recorded in three patients: one hepatocellular carcinoma and two cutaneous melanoma cases.

TCRdb's table, derived via immunoSEQ multiplex PCR, lists solely in-frame clones and lacks some. The table records more than 15,000 clones, roughly 81% of them present only once. Systemic immunosuppression or a history of autoimmune disease excluded patients. This clonotype was sampled from an adult with an advanced solid tumor such as melanoma, head and neck, liver or kidney cancer. The starting material was CD4+ or CD8+ T cells sorted from blood, obtained in a trial of the OX40 agonist ivuxolimab.

The CDR3 DNA reads TGCAGCGTTTCCGGGACTAGCGGGAGGCTCGATGAGCAGTTCTTC. This sequence encodes CSVSGTSGRLDEQFF. This chain uses TRBV29-1 with TRBJ2-1, with TRBD2 matching 15 bases. The CDR3 has 15 amino acids. J was trimmed by 8 bases and V by 5 bases; bases with no gene match: 7. Germline V gene lookup returns CDR1 SQVTM and CDR2 ANQGSEA.